The rows below give T cell receptor beta chains drawn from one sample of a study of response to subunit inactivated influenza vaccine. TCRdb re-called the RT-PCR reads with MiXCR, one entry per CDR3 protein. Altogether approximately 500,000 distinct CDR3 sequences are present, approximately 12% being singletons, with the ten largest covering 13%. The sample here was PBMCs from blood, taken 45 days after vaccination. Receptors were obtained from a man aged 45-65 years who received an inactivated influenza vaccine. The CDR3 runs from the conserved cysteine through the conserved F or W. Each record gives: V gene, D gene, clone size, J gene, CDR3 DNA, CDR3 protein. A D gene is named only where the DNA matches it firmly. Some rows have no size entry. The others give once, few or many, or a class for an expanded clone.

v_gene: TRBV9
d_gene: TRBD2
abundance: .
j_gene: TRBJ2-7
CDR3nt: TGTGCCAGCAGCGTAGAAGGGCGGGAGGGCTACGAGCAGTACTTC
CDR3aa: CASSVEGREGYEQYF

v_gene: TRBV28
d_gene: .
abundance: .
j_gene: TRBJ2-7
CDR3nt: TGTGCCAGCAGTTTACGGGGTTGGGAGCAGTACTTC
CDR3aa: CASSLRGWEQYF

v_gene: TRBV7-8
d_gene: .
abundance: few
j_gene: TRBJ1-2
CDR3nt: TGTGCCAGCAGCCCGACGATGGAAAACTATGGCTACACCTTC
CDR3aa: CASSPTMENYGYTF

v_gene: TRBV11-2
d_gene: TRBD1
abundance: .
j_gene: TRBJ2-5
CDR3nt: TGTGCCAGCAGCTTCTTCCCGGGACAGGGGGATAGGTCTAGCGAAGAGACCCAGTACTTC
CDR3aa: CASSFFPGQGDRSSEETQYF

v_gene: TRBV3-1
d_gene: .
abundance: .
j_gene: TRBJ2-1
CDR3nt: TGTGCCAGCACCCAGGGGGGGGGCCGGAATAATGAGCAGTTCTTC
CDR3aa: CASTQGGGRNNEQFF

v_gene: TRBV20-1
d_gene: .
abundance: many
j_gene: TRBJ1-6
CDR3nt: TGCAGTGCTAGGGGACTTTCGAATTCACCCCTCCACTTT
CDR3aa: CSARGLSNSPLHF

v_gene: TRBV5-6
d_gene: .
abundance: few
j_gene: TRBJ1-1
CDR3nt: TGTGCCAGCAGCCTACTTAGGACAGTGAACACTGAAGCTTTCTTT
CDR3aa: CASSLLRTVNTEAFF

v_gene: TRBV7-3
d_gene: .
abundance: few
j_gene: TRBJ2-2
CDR3nt: TGTGCCAGCAGCTTTAGTGGCTCGGACACCGGGGAGCTGTTTTTT
CDR3aa: CASSFSGSDTGELFF

v_gene: TRBV7-8
d_gene: .
abundance: few
j_gene: TRBJ2-5
CDR3nt: TGTGCCAGCAGCTCCAGTCTGGCCCCCCCCCACCAAGAGACCCAGTACTTC
CDR3aa: CASSSSLAPPHQETQYF

v_gene: TRBV7-2
d_gene: TRBD1
abundance: .
j_gene: TRBJ2-3
CDR3nt: TGTGCCAGCTCGCGGACAGGGAAAGATACGCAGTATTTT
CDR3aa: CASSRTGKDTQYF

v_gene: TRBV15
d_gene: .
abundance: few
j_gene: TRBJ2-7
CDR3nt: TGTGCCACCAGCAGAGAAAGGGGCTGGGAGCAGTACTTC
CDR3aa: CATSRERGWEQYF

v_gene: TRBV5-1
d_gene: TRBD2
abundance: many
j_gene: TRBJ2-7
CDR3nt: TGCGCCAGCAGCTTGGGAGCTAGCGGAAGCTCCTACGAGCAGTACTTC
CDR3aa: CASSLGASGSSYEQYF

v_gene: TRBV5-1
d_gene: .
abundance: few
j_gene: TRBJ2-5
CDR3nt: TGCGCCAGCAGCGCCCGACCCTTCCAAGAGACCCAGTACTTC
CDR3aa: CASSARPFQETQYF

v_gene: TRBV7-2
d_gene: .
abundance: many
j_gene: TRBJ1-1
CDR3nt: TGTGCCAGCAGCCTGGGGGTGAGGGCTTTCTTT
CDR3aa: CASSLGVRAFF

v_gene: TRBV12-3/TRBV12-4
d_gene: .
abundance: .
j_gene: TRBJ1-5
CDR3nt: TGTGCCAGCAGTTCCCGTGATTTAAGTTTTAGCAATCAGCCCCAGCATTTT
CDR3aa: CASSSRDLSFSNQPQHF

v_gene: TRBV18
d_gene: .
abundance: few
j_gene: TRBJ2-7
CDR3nt: TGTGCCAGCTCACCACGAGACGGCGAGCAGTACTTC
CDR3aa: CASSPRDGEQYF

v_gene: TRBV4-2
d_gene: .
abundance: few
j_gene: TRBJ2-3
CDR3nt: TGTGCCAGCAGCCAAGGAACACCCAGCACAGATACGCAGTATTTT
CDR3aa: CASSQGTPSTDTQYF

v_gene: TRBV11-3
d_gene: .
abundance: few
j_gene: TRBJ2-1
CDR3nt: TGTGCCAGCAGCACAGGCCCTCAGAATGAGCAGTTCTTC
CDR3aa: CASSTGPQNEQFF

v_gene: TRBV7-2
d_gene: .
abundance: .
j_gene: TRBJ2-5
CDR3nt: TGTGCCAGCAGCTTAAAAGGGAGTGAGACCCAGTACTTC
CDR3aa: CASSLKGSETQYF

v_gene: TRBV20-1
d_gene: .
abundance: .
j_gene: TRBJ2-5
CDR3nt: TGCAGTGCCAGTCGTGTGGGGGGTAGGCAAGAGACCCAGTACTTC
CDR3aa: CSASRVGGRQETQYF